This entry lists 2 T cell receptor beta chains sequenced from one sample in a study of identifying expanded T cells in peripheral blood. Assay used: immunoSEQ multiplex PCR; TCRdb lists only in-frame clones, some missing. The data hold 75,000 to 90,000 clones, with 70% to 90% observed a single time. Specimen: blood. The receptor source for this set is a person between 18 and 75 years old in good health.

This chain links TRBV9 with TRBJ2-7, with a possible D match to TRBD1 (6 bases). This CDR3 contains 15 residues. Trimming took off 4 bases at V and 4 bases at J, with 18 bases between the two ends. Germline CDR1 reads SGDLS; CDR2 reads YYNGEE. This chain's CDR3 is CASSPRGRGGYEQYF. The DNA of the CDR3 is TGTGCCAGCAGCCCGAGGGGCAGGGGTGGGTACGAGCAGTACTTC.

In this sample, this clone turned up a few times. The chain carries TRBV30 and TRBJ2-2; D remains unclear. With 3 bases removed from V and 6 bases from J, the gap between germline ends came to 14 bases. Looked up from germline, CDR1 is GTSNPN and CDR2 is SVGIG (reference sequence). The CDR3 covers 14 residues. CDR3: CAWRKLVVPGELFF. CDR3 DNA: TGTGCCTGGAGAAAGTTGGTAGTCCCCGGGGAGCTGTTTTTT.